This TCR beta chain was obtained from a study of tumor-infiltrating lymphocytes in primary liver carcinoma. Study findings and constraints: Tumor-adjacent and tumor-blood pairs shared less of their repertoires than tumor region pairs shared. A significantly higher top-250-clone fraction was found in tumors than in blood (p = 0.039).

From around 18-30 mg of unsorted bulk tissue, DNA and RNA were co-extracted together. Reverse transcription of roughly 0.5 ug total RNA with a constant-region primer produced TCR beta cDNA. Library construction for TCR beta comprised three nested multiplex PCR rounds performed with slightly modified ARM-PCR. A C-beta reverse primer and TRBV1-TRBV30 forward primers served in each of the first two PCR rounds, at ten to eleven cycles apiece. TCRdb ran MiXCR on the multiplex PCR reads and lists one entry per CDR3 protein. The data hold approximately 190,000 distinct CDR3 sequences, with around four fifths observed a single time. With respect to this clonotype: Its cognate antigen is unknown.

Germline V CDR1 and CDR2: MDHEN, SYDVKM. V gave up 9 bases and J gave up 6 bases; unmatched junction bases: 9. The CDR3 is 14 residues long. This TCR came from a man in his forties with primary liver carcinoma and hepatitis B virus infection. The chain has TRBV28 and TRBJ2-7; 12 positions agree with TRBD2. The sample comprised tumor tissue from primary liver carcinoma. CDR3 sequence reads: CARTPGLAGTEQYF. CDR3 sequence (DNA): TGTGCCAGAACCCCCGGACTAGCGGGAACCGAGCAGTACTTC. The variable domain in full, with the rest retrieved from reference TRBV28 and TRBJ2-7, is DVKVTQSSRYLVKRTGEKVFLECVQDMDHENMFWYRQDPGLGLRLIYFSYDVKMKEKGDIPEGYSVSREKKERFSLILESASTNQTSMYLCARTPGLAGTEQYFGPGTRLTVT.